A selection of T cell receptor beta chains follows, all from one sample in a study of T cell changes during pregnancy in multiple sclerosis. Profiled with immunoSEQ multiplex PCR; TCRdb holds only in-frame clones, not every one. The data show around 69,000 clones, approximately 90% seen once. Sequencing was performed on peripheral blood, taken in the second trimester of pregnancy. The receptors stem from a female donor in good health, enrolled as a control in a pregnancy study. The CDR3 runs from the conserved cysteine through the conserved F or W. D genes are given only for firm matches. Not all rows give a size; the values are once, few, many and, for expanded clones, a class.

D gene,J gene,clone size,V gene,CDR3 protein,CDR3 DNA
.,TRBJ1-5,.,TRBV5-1,CASSLEGVGNQPQHF,TGCGCCAGCAGCTTGGAGGGGGTAGGCAATCAGCCCCAGCATTTT
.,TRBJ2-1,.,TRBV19,CASTRQGKLSYNEQFF,TGTGCCAGTACTAGGCAGGGCAAACTATCCTACAATGAGCAGTTCTTC
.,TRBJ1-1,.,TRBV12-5,CASAPRGGEAFF,TGTGCTAGTGCCCCCCGAGGAGGGGAAGCTTTCTTT
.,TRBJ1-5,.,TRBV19,CATRNQGNQPQHF,TGTGCCACCAGGAACCAGGGGAATCAGCCCCAGCATTTT
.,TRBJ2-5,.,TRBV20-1,CSVREETQYF,TGCAGTGTAAGGGAGGAGACCCAGTACTTC
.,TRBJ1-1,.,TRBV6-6,CASRGDTTYTEAFF,TGTGCCAGCAGGGGGGACACGACTTACACTGAAGCTTTCTTT
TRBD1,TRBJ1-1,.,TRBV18,CASSHTSRGQEGEAFF,TGTGCCAGCTCACACACATCCCGGGGACAGGAAGGTGAAGCTTTCTTT
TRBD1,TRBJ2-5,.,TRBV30,CAWQRGHQETQYF,TGTGCCTGGCAGAGGGGGCACCAAGAGACCCAGTACTTC
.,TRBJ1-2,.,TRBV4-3,CASSQDRGSYGYTF,TGCGCCAGCAGCCAAGATCGGGGGAGCTATGGCTACACCTTC
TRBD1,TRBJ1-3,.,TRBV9,CASSVVPQGARNTIYF,TGTGCCAGCAGCGTAGTCCCCCAGGGGGCAAGAAACACCATATATTTT
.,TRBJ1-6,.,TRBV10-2,CASKTGGNSPLHF,TGCGCCAGCAAGACCGGGGGAAATTCACCCCTCCACTTT
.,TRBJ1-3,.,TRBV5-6,CASSWGTSSGNTIYF,TGTGCCAGCAGCTGGGGCACAAGCTCTGGAAACACCATATATTTT
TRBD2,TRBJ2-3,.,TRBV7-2,CASSLGGTRSTDTQYF,TGTGCCAGCAGCTTAGGAGGGACTAGAAGCACAGATACGCAGTATTTT
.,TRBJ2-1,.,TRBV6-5,CASSLDRTTYNEQFF,TGTGCCAGCAGCCTCGACAGAACGACCTACAATGAGCAGTTCTTC
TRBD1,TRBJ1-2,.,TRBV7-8,CASSLRTGGSINYGYTF,TGTGCCAGCAGCCTCCGGACAGGCGGGTCCATTAACTATGGCTACACCTTC
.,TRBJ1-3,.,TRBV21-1,CASRQGLPGNTIYF,TGTGCCAGCAGGCAGGGTCTTCCTGGAAACACCATATATTTT
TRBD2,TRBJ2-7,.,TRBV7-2,CASGFGGGPYEQYF,TGTGCCAGCGGATTCGGCGGGGGGCCCTACGAGCAGTACTTC
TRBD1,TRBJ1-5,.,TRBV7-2,CASSYGQGGQPQHF,TGTGCCAGCAGCTATGGACAGGGAGGTCAGCCCCAGCATTTT
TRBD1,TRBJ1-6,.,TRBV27,CASSSHLRTGYNSPLHF,TGTGCCAGCAGTTCCCACCTCCGGACAGGTTATAATTCACCCCTCCACTTT
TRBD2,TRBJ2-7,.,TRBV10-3,CAHARDYYEQYF,TGTGCCCACGCCCGGGACTATTACGAGCAGTACTTC
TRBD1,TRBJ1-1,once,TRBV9,CASSAGPGGQGREAFF,TGTGCCAGCAGCGCAGGCCCCGGTGGACAGGGGAGGGAAGCTTTCTTT
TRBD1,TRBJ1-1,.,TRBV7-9,CASNPWDSMNTEAFF,TGTGCCAGCAACCCCTGGGACAGCATGAACACTGAAGCTTTCTTT
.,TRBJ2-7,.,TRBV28,CASSAPDYDYEQYF,TGTGCCAGCAGCGCCCCCGACTACGACTACGAGCAGTACTTC
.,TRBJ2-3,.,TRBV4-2,CASSQDVRERDTQYF,TGTGCCAGCAGCCAAGATGTCAGGGAAAGGGATACGCAGTATTTT
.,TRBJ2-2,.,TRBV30,CAWSWTQGGELFF,TGTGCCTGGAGTTGGACACAGGGCGGGGAGCTGTTTTTT
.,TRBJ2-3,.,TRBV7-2,CASSADSAFPNTQYF,TGTGCCAGCAGCGCGGACTCCGCTTTTCCTAATACGCAGTATTTT
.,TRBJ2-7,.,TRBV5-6,CASSRLSMNRYEQYF,TGTGCCAGCAGTCGTCTATCCATGAACCGGTACGAGCAGTACTTC
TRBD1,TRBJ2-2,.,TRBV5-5,CASSLTGAPRELFF,TGTGCCAGCAGCTTGACAGGGGCGCCCCGGGAGCTGTTTTTT
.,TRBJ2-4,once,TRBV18,CASSPGQLAKNIQYF,TGTGCCAGCTCTCCAGGACAGTTAGCCAAAAACATTCAGTACTTC
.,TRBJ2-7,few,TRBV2,CASTRVNEQYF,TGTGCCAGCACTCGGGTGAACGAGCAGTACTTC
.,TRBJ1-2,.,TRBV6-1,CASTGQAGYTF,TGTGCCAGCACCGGACAAGCGGGCTACACCTTC
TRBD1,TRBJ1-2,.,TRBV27,CASSQQPDRGRGGYTF,TGTGCCAGCAGTCAACAACCCGACAGGGGGAGAGGGGGCTACACCTTC
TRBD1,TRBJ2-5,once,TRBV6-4,CASSEGQGPGETQYF,TGTGCCAGCAGTGAAGGACAGGGTCCTGGCGAGACCCAGTACTTC
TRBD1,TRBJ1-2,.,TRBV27,CASRGTGAHVYGYTF,TGTGCCAGCAGAGGGACAGGGGCCCACGTTTATGGCTACACCTTC
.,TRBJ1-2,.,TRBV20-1,CSASGGGGYTF,TGCAGTGCTAGCGGGGGGGGTGGCTACACCTTC
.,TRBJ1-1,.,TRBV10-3,CAISTGFTEAFF,TGTGCCATCAGTACAGGTTTCACTGAAGCTTTCTTT
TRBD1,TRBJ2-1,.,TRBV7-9,CASSIDRARRPNEQFF,TGTGCCAGCAGCATTGACAGGGCCAGGAGACCGAATGAGCAGTTCTTC
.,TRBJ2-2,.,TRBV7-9,CASSFAGNTGELFF,TGTGCCAGCAGCTTTGCAGGGAACACCGGGGAGCTGTTTTTT
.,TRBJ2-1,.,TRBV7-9,CASSPPQGGYNEQFF,TGTGCCAGCAGCCCCCCGCAGGGGGGCTACAATGAGCAGTTCTTC
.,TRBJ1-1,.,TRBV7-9,CASSSGGRYSFF,TGTGCCAGCAGCTCCGGGGGGAGGTATTCTTTCTTT
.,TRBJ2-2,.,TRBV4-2,CASSQADRNTGELFF,TGTGCCAGCAGCCAAGCAGACAGAAACACCGGGGAGCTGTTTTTT
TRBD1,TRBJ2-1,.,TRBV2,CASSRQGVGTYNEQFF,TGTGCCAGCAGTAGACAGGGGGTAGGCACCTACAATGAGCAGTTCTTC
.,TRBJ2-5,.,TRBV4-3,CASSQDEETQYF,TGCGCCAGCAGCCAAGATGAGGAGACCCAGTACTTC
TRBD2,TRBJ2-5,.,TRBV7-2,CASSLWGGTQETQYF,TGTGCCAGCAGCTTATGGGGGGGGACCCAAGAGACCCAGTACTTC
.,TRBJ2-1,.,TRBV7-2,CASSLEWSSYNEQFF,TGTGCCAGCAGCTTAGAGTGGAGCTCCTACAATGAGCAGTTCTTC
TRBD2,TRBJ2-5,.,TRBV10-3,CAISEGLAVETQYF,TGTGCCATCAGTGAGGGACTAGCGGTTGAGACCCAGTACTTC